This TCR beta chain stems from a study of blood T cell repertoires in COVID-19 (dated by TCRdb to 2018 to 2020). Some background on the complete study: Samples from collaborators originated in the United States, Italy and Spain and spanned both the acute and convalescent phases of COVID-19. HLA class I and class II types, where available, came from metadata supplied by the sample provider rather than from assay-based typing. Deeply sampled blood TCRbeta repertoires from subjects exposed to, actively infected with, or recovered from COVID-19 were included in the dataset. The samples were drawn from the first 160 participants of the ongoing ImmuneRACE study and from 950 to 1,500 subjects provided by 6 global collaborators. A freely available public database, intended as a resource for researchers studying the immune response to SARS-CoV-2, is where the repertoires were released. A de-identified subject ID, COVID-19 status, age in years and sex were almost always included in the sample metadata. The prospective study material was composed of cDNA or gDNA derived from T cells, B-cell-depleted T cells, or PBMCs. The paper as a whole reports these results and caveats: How much clinical and demographic metadata was included differed by source and by participant, and the metadata was provided uncurated.

Samples from volunteer blood donors who had recovered from COVID-19 were contributed by a second Seattle source. Each collaborating institution followed its own protocols to collect whole blood in K2EDTA tubes. For TCRbeta analysis, collaborators shipped samples in one of three forms: frozen whole blood, isolated PBMCs, or DNA extracted from either of those sample types. As to this clone: Its antigen remains undetermined. No clone much larger than this one lies a single base away; base qualities are absent.

TCRbeta CDR3 regions were amplified from genomic DNA using the immunoSEQ Assay, a bias-controlled multiplex PCR. The paper's processing steps were these. The number of nucleated cells in each sample was estimated from the amplification of reference gene primers within the assay. Sequence reads were collapsed and filtered to measure the absolute abundance of every unique TCRbeta CDR3 rearrangement. Productive Simpson clonality was computed per sample as the square root of Simpson's diversity index over productive rearrangements. This immuneACCESS table, as held by TCRdb, lists in-frame sequences with V and J called but not all clones. Of the missing ones, under half trace to an unresolved V gene in checked studies; the others have no known cause. V and J calls and clone size follow that table, whereas D and trimming were derived from the DNA. This sample gives 150,000 to 200,000 clones in total; roughly 87% of them show up just once. The ten largest make up around 4% of the sample.

Sequenced sample: peripheral blood. This TCR was recovered from a woman aged 60 to 75 who had recovered from COVID-19.

The CDR3 here reads CASSLGGQVIYGYTF. The bases read TGCGCCAGCAGCTTGGGGGGACAGGTGATCTATGGCTACACCTTC. The chain links TRBV5-1 with TRBJ1-2; 8 bases in between match TRBD1. Via the germline V gene, CDR1 is SGHRS and CDR2 YFSETQ. The CDR3 holds 15 amino acids from the cysteine to the phenylalanine. Here the CDR3 DNA is all that survives: 45 bases in frame from base 1. Unmatched junction bases come to 5, with V trimmed by 0 bases and J by 4 bases.